This TCR beta chain was profiled in a study of T cells in Graves' hyperthyroidism and ophthalmopathy. Looked up from germline, CDR1 is DFQATT and CDR2 is SNEGSKA (reference sequence). This CDR3 contains 15 residues. Trimming pared 0 bases from V and 0 bases from J, leaving 9 bases between. This clonotype has only a few counts. There were TCR beta CDR3 regions amplified from RNA transcripts. The study used the HTBI primer set for a first-round RT-PCR of the TCR CDR3. TCRdb recomputed calls from the multiplex PCR reads with MiXCR, one row per CDR3 protein. In the table there are 500,000 to 800,000 distinct CDR3 sequences, about 45% of which are singletons.

Sequencing was performed on peripheral blood or thyroid tissue (not recorded which). The gene calls are TRBV20-1 and TRBJ1-5; D is undetermined. This TCR was sampled from an adult man with Graves' disease, either hyperthyroidism or ophthalmopathy (not recorded which). The CDR3 loop reads CSAREGRYSNQPQHF. As DNA, the CDR3 is TGCAGTGCTAGAGAAGGGAGGTATAGCAATCAGCCCCAGCATTTT.